This T cell receptor beta chain comes out of a study of blood T cell repertoires in COVID-19. CDR3 length equals 14 residues. The V and J ends lost 7 bases and 2 bases, in that order; junction bases with no gene match: 8. CDR1 and CDR2 (germline): SNHLY, FYNNEI. Using immunoSEQ multiplex PCR, the repertoire was profiled, and TCRdb retains in-frame clones only, with some absent. Here the sample spans approximately 400,000 clones, approximately 89% being singletons. The chain recombines TRBV2 with TRBJ2-7, with 7 bases that match TRBD2. This receptor was taken from a woman aged 50 to 60 with COVID-19, enrolled during active disease. Sequenced sample: peripheral blood. The CDR3, as DNA: TGTGCCAGCACAGTGAGCGGGATACCCTACGAGCAGTACTTC. Protein: CASTVSGIPYEQYF.